The entry that follows covers one T cell receptor (beta chain) sequence. This sample is drawn from a study of blood T cell repertoires in COVID-19. In the study overall: From the United States, Italy and Spain came samples of acute and convalescent COVID-19. Sample material is recorded as cDNA or gDNA derived from T cells, B-cell-depleted T cells, or PBMCs.

V shed 3 bases and J shed 8 bases, with 8 bases lying between them. The CDR3 is 12 residues long. CDR1 is SGHTA, CDR2 FQGNSA, per germline. Original processing methods: How many nucleated cells were present was estimated from reference gene primer amplification. Clones were read by immunoSEQ multiplex PCR, and TCRdb kept only the in-frame ones, dropping some. That table gives V, J and clone size, and the DNA gave D and trimming. The table lists hundreds of thousands of clones, approximately 80% of them singletons. V usage is TRBV7-2 and J usage is TRBJ2-1; D unclear. Sequenced sample: peripheral blood. This receptor was obtained from a woman older than 75 with acute or convalescent COVID-19. The CDR3: CASSFASHEQFF. DNA for the CDR3: TGTGCCAGCAGCTTTGCCAGTCATGAGCAGTTCTTC.